A single sample gave rise to the 6 T cell receptor beta chains below, sequenced in a study of blood T cell repertoires in COVID-19. Assay used: immunoSEQ multiplex PCR; TCRdb lists only in-frame clones, some missing. The top ten hold roughly 4% of the sample, which has about 51,000 clones, approximately 86% seen once. Sequencing was done on a sample of peripheral blood. These receptor sequences come from a man older than 75 with active COVID-19.

V usage is TRBV4-1 and J usage is TRBJ2-3; TRBD1 is a possible D gene (5 bases). CDR1 is MGHRA and CDR2 is YSYEKL in the germline V gene. V gave up 2 bases and J gave up 2 bases, with 8 bases separating them. CDR3 length: 14 residues. The CDR3 nucleotides are TGCGCCAGCAGCCAAACGACAGTCACAGATACGCAGTATTTT. It specifies CASSQTTVTDTQYF.

The chain employs TRBV20-1 and TRBJ1-1; 9 positions agree with TRBD1. The CDR3 is 15 amino acids. The germline V gene encodes CDR1 DFQATT and CDR2 SNEGSKA (reference sequence). Unmatched junction bases numbered 8, after V lost 3 bases and J lost 3 bases. This CDR3 is CSASHTGGRDTEAFF. The CDR3 DNA is TGCAGTGCTAGTCACACAGGGGGCCGGGACACTGAAGCTTTCTTT.

This sequence joins TRBV10-3 and TRBJ2-1; 10 bases are shared with TRBD1. This CDR3 is built from 15 residues. Germline CDR1 ENHRY, CDR2 SYGVKD. J lost 6 bases, V lost 4 bases, and 6 bases had no gene match. The CDR3 is CAISGQGAFGNEQFF. For the CDR3, the DNA is TGTGCCATCAGTGGACAGGGGGCGTTCGGCAATGAGCAGTTCTTC.

The chain carries TRBV2 and TRBJ2-2; TRBD2 agrees at 10 bases. The V segment lost 6 bases and the J segment 7 bases; nucleotides outside the gene matches: 8. Looked up from germline, CDR1 is SNHLY and CDR2 is FYNNEI. The CDR3 has 15 residues. The CDR3 coding sequence is TGTGCCAGCAGGTTCAGCGGGAGGGCCGTCGGGGAGCTGTTTTTT. It is translated as CASRFSGRAVGELFF.

The count of this clone is one. This chain connects TRBV10-1 to TRBJ2-1, with 12 positions matching TRBD2. The CDR3 has 19 amino acids. The V gene's germline CDR1 is WNHNN and CDR2 SYGVQD (reference sequence). J was trimmed by 1 base and V by 6 bases; bases with no gene match: 13. The CDR3 coding sequence is TGCGCCAGCAGCTCGACTAGCGGGAGTCCCCAGCCGTCCTACAATGAGCAGTTCTTC. Translation: CASSSTSGSPQPSYNEQFF.

The CDR3 here is CASSQHNSGSSGELFF. The CDR3 coding sequence is TGTGCCAGCAGCCAGCATAATAGCGGGAGCAGCGGGGAGCTGTTTTTT. This chain links TRBV3-1 (or the pseudogene TRBV3-2) with TRBJ2-2; 9 bases match TRBD2. The trim removed 3 bases at V and 7 bases at J, leaving 9 bases unmatched. This CDR3 has 16 residues. The germline CDR1 and CDR2 sequences are LGHDT and YNNKEL (reference sequence).